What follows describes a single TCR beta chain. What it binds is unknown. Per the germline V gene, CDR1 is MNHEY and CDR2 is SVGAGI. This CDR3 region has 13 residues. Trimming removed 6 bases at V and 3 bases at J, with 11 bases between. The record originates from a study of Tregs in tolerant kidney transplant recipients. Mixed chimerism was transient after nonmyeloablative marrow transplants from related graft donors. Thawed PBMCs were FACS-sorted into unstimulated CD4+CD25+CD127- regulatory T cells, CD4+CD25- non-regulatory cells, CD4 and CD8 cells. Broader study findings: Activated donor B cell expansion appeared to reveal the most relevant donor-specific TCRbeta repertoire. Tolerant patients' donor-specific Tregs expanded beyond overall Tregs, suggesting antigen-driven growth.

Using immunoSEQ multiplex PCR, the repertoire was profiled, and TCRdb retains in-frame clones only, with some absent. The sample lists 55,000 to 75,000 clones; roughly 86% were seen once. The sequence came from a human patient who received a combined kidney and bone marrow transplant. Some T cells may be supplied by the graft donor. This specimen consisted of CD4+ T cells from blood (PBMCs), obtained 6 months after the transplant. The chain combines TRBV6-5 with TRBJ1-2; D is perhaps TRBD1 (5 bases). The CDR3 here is CASSRDRDYGYTF. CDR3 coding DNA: TGTGCCAGCAGCCGAGACAGAGACTATGGCTACACCTTC.